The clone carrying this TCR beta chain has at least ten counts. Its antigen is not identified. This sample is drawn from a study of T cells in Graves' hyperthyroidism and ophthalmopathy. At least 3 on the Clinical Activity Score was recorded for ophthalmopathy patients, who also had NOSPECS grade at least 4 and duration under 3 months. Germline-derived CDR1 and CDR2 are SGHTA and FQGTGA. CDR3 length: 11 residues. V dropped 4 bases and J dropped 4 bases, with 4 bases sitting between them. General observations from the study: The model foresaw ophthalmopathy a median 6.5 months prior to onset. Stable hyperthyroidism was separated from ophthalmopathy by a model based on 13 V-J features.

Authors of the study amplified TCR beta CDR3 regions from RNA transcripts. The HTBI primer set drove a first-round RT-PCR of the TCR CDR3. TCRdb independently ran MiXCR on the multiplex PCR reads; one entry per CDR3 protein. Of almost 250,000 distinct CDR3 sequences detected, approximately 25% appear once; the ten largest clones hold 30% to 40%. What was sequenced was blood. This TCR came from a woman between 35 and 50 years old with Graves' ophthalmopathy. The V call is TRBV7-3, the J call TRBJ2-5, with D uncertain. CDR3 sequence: CASSSGETQYF. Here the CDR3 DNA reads TGTGCCAGCAGCTCTGGAGAGACCCAGTACTTC.